This paragraph covers one T cell receptor (beta chain) sequence. Its cognate antigen is unknown. The CDR3 is cut off 3 residues early in the read; its end comes from the germline J gene. The sample is drawn from a study of T cells in women clearing cervical HPV infection. Whole-study context: No precancer developed; the control's incident HPV16 infection cleared within 12 months. Study-wide findings and caveats: Timing of associations relative to infection is unclear; T-cell subsets were not isolated.

Deletions cut 11 bases from V and 3 bases from J, with 17 bases between. This CDR3 region has 14 residues. Per germline, CDR1 ENHRY and CDR2 SYGVKD. TCRdb's table, derived via immunoSEQ multiplex PCR, lists solely in-frame clones and lacks some. Here the sample table reports roughly 38,000 clones. Sequenced material: blood buffy coat. The receptor comes from a woman between 18 and 75 years old with a cervical HPV16 infection that either progressed to CIN3+ or cleared (not recorded which). The rearrangement uses TRBV10-3 and TRBJ1-5; no clear D. The CDR3 reads CASTGQLNNQPQHF. CDR3 DNA, as far as it was read: TGTGCCTCCACTGGGCAGCTTAACAATCAGCCC.